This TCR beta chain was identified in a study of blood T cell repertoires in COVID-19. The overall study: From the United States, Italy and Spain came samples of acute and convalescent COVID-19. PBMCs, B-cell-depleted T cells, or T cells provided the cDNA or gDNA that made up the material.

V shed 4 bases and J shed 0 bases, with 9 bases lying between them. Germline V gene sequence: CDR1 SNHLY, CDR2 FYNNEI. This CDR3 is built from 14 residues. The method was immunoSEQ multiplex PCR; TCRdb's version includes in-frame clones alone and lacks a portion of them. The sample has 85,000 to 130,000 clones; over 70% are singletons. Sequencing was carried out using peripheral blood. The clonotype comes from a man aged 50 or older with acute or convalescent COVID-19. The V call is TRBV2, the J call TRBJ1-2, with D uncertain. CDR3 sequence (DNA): TGTGCCAGCAGTGCGACGAGGGCTAACTATGGCTACACCTTC. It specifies CASSATRANYGYTF.